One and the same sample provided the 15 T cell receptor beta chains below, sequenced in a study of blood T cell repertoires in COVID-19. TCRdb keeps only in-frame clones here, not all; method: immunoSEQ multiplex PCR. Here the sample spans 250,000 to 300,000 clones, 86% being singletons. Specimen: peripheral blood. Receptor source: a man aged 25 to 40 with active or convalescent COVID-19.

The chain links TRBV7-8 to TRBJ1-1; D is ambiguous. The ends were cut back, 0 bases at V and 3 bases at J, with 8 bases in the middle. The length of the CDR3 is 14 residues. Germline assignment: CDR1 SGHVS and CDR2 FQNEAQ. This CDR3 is CASSLAGPHTEAFF. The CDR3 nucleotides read TGTGCCAGCAGCTTAGCTGGGCCTCACACTGAAGCTTTCTTT.

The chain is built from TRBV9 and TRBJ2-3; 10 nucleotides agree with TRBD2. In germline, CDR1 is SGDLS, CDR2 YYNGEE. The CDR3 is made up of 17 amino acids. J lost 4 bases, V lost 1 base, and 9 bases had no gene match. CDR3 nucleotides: TGTGCCAGCAGCGTATTTGGGAGCGGGGGGGCCGCAGATACGCAGTATTTT. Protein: CASSVFGSGGAADTQYF. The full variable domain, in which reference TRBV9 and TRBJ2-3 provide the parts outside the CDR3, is DSGVTQTPKHLITATGQRVTLRCSPRSGDLSVYWYQQSLDQGLQFLIQYYNGEERAKGNILERFSAQQFPDLHSELNLSSLELGDSALYFCASSVFGSGGAADTQYFGPGTRLTVL.

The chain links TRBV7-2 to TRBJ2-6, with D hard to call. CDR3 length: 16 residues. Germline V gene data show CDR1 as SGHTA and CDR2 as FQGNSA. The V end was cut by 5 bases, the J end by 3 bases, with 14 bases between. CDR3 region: CASSRTLSRGANVLTF. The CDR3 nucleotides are TGTGCCAGCAGCCGCACGCTAAGTCGTGGGGCCAACGTCCTGACTTTC.

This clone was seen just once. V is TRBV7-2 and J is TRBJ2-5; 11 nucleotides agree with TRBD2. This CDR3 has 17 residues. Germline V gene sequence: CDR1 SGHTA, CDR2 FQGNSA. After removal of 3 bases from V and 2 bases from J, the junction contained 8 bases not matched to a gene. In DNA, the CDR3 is TGTGCCAGCAGCTTCCCTACTAGCGGGGGCCAACAAGAGACCCAGTACTTC. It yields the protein CASSFPTSGGQQETQYF.

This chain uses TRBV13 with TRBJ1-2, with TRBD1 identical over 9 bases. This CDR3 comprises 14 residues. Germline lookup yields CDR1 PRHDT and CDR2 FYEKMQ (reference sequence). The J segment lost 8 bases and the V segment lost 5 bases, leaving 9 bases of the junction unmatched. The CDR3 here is CASSPGDRAGGYTF. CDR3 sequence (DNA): TGTGCCAGCAGCCCCGGGGACAGGGCCGGAGGCTACACCTTC.

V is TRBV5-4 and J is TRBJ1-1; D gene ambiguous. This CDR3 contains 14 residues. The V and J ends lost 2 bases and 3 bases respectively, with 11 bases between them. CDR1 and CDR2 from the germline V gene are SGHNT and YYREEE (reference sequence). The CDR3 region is CASSLGIQDTEAFF. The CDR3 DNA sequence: TGTGCCAGCAGCTTAGGTATCCAGGACACTGAAGCTTTCTTT. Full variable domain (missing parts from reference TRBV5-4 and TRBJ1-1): ETGVTQSPTHLIKTRGQQVTLRCSSQSGHNTVSWYQQALGQGPQFIFQYYREEENGRGNFPPRFSGLQFPNYSSELNVNALELDDSALYLCASSLGIQDTEAFFGQGTRLTVV.

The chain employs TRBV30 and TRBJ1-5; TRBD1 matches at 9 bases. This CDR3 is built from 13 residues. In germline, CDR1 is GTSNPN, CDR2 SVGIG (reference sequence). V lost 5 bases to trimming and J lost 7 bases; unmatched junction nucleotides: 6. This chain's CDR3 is CAWGRDREQPQHF. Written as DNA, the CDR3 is TGTGCCTGGGGCCGGGACAGGGAACAGCCCCAGCATTTT.

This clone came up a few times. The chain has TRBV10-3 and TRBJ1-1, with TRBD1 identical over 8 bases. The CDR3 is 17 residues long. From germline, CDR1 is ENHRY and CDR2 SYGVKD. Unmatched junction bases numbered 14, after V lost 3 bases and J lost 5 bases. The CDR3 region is CAISDLSSPGGWTEAFF. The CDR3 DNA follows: TGTGCCATCAGTGACCTCTCAAGCCCAGGGGGCTGGACTGAAGCTTTCTTT.

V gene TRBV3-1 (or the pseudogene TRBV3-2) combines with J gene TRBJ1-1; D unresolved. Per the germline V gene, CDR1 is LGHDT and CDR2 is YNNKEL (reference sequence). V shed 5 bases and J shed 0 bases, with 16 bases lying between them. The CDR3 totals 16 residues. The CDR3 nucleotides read TGTGCCAGCAGCATCGATTTCTCAGGATTGAACACTGAAGCTTTCTTT. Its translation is CASSIDFSGLNTEAFF.

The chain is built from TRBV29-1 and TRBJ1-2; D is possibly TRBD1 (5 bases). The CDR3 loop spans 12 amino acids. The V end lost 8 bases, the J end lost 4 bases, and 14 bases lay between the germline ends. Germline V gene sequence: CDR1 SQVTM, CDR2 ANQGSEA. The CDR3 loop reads CSIATGRYGYTF. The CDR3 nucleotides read TGCAGCATAGCTACAGGACGCTATGGCTACACCTTC.

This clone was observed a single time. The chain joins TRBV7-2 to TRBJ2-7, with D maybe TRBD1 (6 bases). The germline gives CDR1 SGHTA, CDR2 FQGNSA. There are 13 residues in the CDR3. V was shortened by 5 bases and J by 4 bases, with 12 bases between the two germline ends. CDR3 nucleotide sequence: TGTGCCAGCAGCGCCACAGGGATTTACGAGCAGTACTTC. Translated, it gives CASSATGIYEQYF.

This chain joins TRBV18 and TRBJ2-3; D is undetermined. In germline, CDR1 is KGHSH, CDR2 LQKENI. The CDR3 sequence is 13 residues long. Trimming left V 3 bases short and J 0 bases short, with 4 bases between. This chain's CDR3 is CASSPSSTDTQYF. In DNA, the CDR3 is TGTGCCAGCTCACCTTCGAGCACAGATACGCAGTATTTT.

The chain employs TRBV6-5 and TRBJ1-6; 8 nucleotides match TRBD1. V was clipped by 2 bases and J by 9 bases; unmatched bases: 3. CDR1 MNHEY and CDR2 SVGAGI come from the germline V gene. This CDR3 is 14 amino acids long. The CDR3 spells CASSYGQGGSPLHF. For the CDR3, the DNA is TGTGCCAGCAGTTACGGACAGGGAGGTTCACCCCTCCACTTT.

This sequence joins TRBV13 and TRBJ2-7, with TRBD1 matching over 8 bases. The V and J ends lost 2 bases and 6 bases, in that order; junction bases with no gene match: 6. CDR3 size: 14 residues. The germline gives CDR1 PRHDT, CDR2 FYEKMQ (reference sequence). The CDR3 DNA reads TGTGCCAGCAGCTTACCCCTTGGACAGGGCGAGCAGTACTTC. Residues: CASSLPLGQGEQYF.

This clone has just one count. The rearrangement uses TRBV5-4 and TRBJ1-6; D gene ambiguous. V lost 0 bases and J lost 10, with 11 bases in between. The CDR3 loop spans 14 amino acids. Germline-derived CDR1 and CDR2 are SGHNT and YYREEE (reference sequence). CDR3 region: CASSLAGLNSPLHF. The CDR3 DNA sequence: TGTGCCAGCAGCTTGGCGGGTCTGAACTCACCCCTCCACTTT.